The 22 T cell receptor beta chains in this list originate from one sample, sequenced in a study of cytomegalovirus exposure and HLA in healthy donors. 60 Vbeta and 13 Jbeta primers were used in PCR. Repertoires were generated with immunoSEQ multiplex PCR, while TCRdb's copy carries only in-frame clones and drops some. The sample comprises 150,000 to 200,000 clones, around 80% of which are singletons, and about 9.6% rests with the top ten. Sequencing input: PBMCs. The receptor source for this set is a man aged 18-30 years in good health and CMV-seropositive.

This chain links TRBV6-5 with TRBJ1-5, with unresolved D. Germline V gene sequence: CDR1 MNHEY, CDR2 SVGAGI. The CDR3 is made up of 13 amino acids. V lost 6 bases and J 6 bases, leaving 12 bases between the germline ends. The CDR3 region is CASSPRGGQPQHF. The CDR3 DNA follows: TGTGCCAGCAGCCCCCGGGGTGGTCAGCCCCAGCATTTT.

This clone appeared once. The sample carries other DNA sequences with the same CDR3. The gene calls are TRBV18 and TRBJ2-7; no reliable D call. In germline, CDR1 is KGHSH, CDR2 LQKENI. The ends were cut back, 2 bases at V and 3 bases at J, with 5 bases in the middle. The CDR3 covers 12 residues. The CDR3 nucleotides are TGTGCCAGCTCACCATCCAGCTACGAGCAGTACTTC. This sequence encodes CASSPSSYEQYF.

J is TRBJ1-5 and V is TRBV19; D is ambiguous. Between the trimmed V and J ends, which lost 7 bases and 4 bases, there was a span of 17 bases. Germline loops: CDR1 LNHDA, CDR2 SQIVND (reference sequence). There are 15 residues in the CDR3. The CDR3 loop is CASIQKPGMNQPQHF. The CDR3 coding sequence is TGTGCCAGTATCCAAAAGCCCGGGATGAATCAGCCCCAGCATTTT.

The V gene is TRBV10-1, the J gene TRBJ2-7, with TRBD2 matching 9 bases. Germline V lookup: CDR1 WNHNN, CDR2 SYGVQD (reference sequence). Trimming removed 5 bases from V and 1 base from J; junction bases left unmatched: 9. The CDR3 spans 16 residues. CDR3 nucleotide sequence: TGCGCCAGCAGTAGCGGGAGGAACCGTAGGTCCTACGAGCAGTACTTC. Protein sequence: CASSSGRNRRSYEQYF.

The chain recombines TRBV7-9 with TRBJ2-1; TRBD1 agrees at 11 bases. Germline-derived CDR1 and CDR2 are SEHNR and FQNEAQ (reference sequence). CDR3 length: 15 amino acids. J was trimmed by 8 bases and V by 5 bases; bases with no gene match: 8. CDR3 amino acids: CASSPPGTGGYEQFF. The CDR3 DNA is TGTGCCAGCAGCCCCCCCGGGACAGGGGGGTATGAGCAGTTCTTC.

The chain uses TRBV7-3 and TRBJ2-5; TRBD2 matches 10 bases. The CDR3 length is 16 residues. Germline-derived CDR1 and CDR2 are SGHTA and FQGTGA. The V and J ends lost 3 bases and 5 bases, in that order; junction bases with no gene match: 9. CDR3 in amino acids: CASSLTSGGGVETQYF. Written as DNA, the CDR3 is TGTGCCAGCAGCTTGACCAGCGGGGGGGGTGTGGAGACCCAGTACTTC.

Only a few counts were recorded for this clone. The rearrangement links TRBV9 to TRBJ2-1; 8 bases match TRBD2. The CDR3 consists of 15 residues. V lost 0 bases, J lost 5 bases, and 4 bases stayed unmatched. In germline, CDR1 is SGDLS, CDR2 YYNGEE. CDR3 DNA sequence: TGTGCCAGCAGCGTAGTCGCGGGGGGTAACAATGAGCAGTTCTTC. Residues: CASSVVAGGNNEQFF.

V and J are TRBV4-1 and TRBJ2-7; no definite D call. CDR1 MGHRA and CDR2 YSYEKL come from the germline V gene. This CDR3 has 13 residues. Trimming took 3 bases from V and 3 from J, leaving 9 bases between them. The CDR3 DNA reads as TGCGCCAGCAGCCACCTAGACGGCTACGAGCAGTACTTC. It encodes CASSHLDGYEQYF.

The chain is built from TRBV6-4 and TRBJ2-3, with D maybe TRBD2 (6 bases). The V and J ends lost 6 bases and 0 bases respectively, with 16 bases between them. CDR1 and CDR2 from the germline V gene are MRHNA and SNTAGT. The CDR3 runs 16 residues. For the CDR3, the DNA is TGTGCCAGCAGCGAGGACTATTCCTATAGCACAGATACGCAGTATTTT. Amino acid sequence: CASSEDYSYSTDTQYF.

The V gene is TRBV4-3, the J gene TRBJ1-6, with a weak D call TRBD1 (6 bases). Looked up from germline, CDR1 is LGHNA and CDR2 is YSLEER. This CDR3 spans 15 amino acids. The V and J ends lost 1 base and 7 bases respectively, with 11 bases between them. The CDR3 coding sequence is TGCGCCAGCAGCCAAGCTGACAGGCGGAATTCACCCCTCCACTTT. Translating gives CASSQADRRNSPLHF.

CDR3 DNA sequence: TGCGCCAGCAGCCAGGGACAAAGCAATCAGCCCCAGCATTTT. Translation gives CASSQGQSNQPQHF. The gene calls are TRBV4-1 and TRBJ1-5; a weak D match, TRBD1 (6 bases). The CDR3 consists of 14 residues. From germline, CDR1 is MGHRA and CDR2 YSYEKL. Trimming cost V 3 bases and J 1 base, with 7 bases left between them.

The gene calls are TRBV6-5 and TRBJ2-7, with TRBD1 matching 7 bases. J was trimmed by 3 bases and V by 2 bases; bases with no gene match: 7. In germline, CDR1 is MNHEY, CDR2 SVGAGI. The length of the CDR3 is 15 residues. The CDR3 here is CASSYTSGQFYEQYF. The CDR3 nucleotides read TGTGCCAGCAGTTACACCTCGGGACAGTTCTACGAGCAGTACTTC.

The V and J genes are TRBV5-8 and TRBJ2-7; 7 bases align to TRBD1. The germline CDR1 and CDR2 sequences are SGHTS and YDEGEE. This CDR3 has 15 amino acids. The V gene end was trimmed by 4 bases and the J gene end by 0 bases; junction bases not matched to a gene: 7. CDR3 nucleotide sequence: TGTGCCAGCAGCAGAGCCGGGACAGACTCCTACGAGCAGTACTTC. Translation gives CASSRAGTDSYEQYF.

This clone appeared a few times. The rearrangement joins TRBV4-1 to TRBJ2-7, with 7 bases aligning to TRBD1. V shed 1 base and J 1 base; nucleotides not matched to a gene: 4. Germline V gene data show CDR1 as MGHRA and CDR2 as YSYEKL. The CDR3 spans 15 residues. CDR3 DNA: TGCGCCAGCAGCCAAGGTAGGGGGCGATCCTACGAGCAGTACTTC. It specifies CASSQGRGRSYEQYF.

This chain uses TRBV7-2 with TRBJ2-1; no firm D call. This CDR3 contains 14 residues. V lost 3 bases and J 3 bases, leaving 9 bases between the germline ends. Germline V gene lookup returns CDR1 SGHTA and CDR2 FQGNSA. The CDR3 loop is CASSLLAGYNEQFF. DNA of the CDR3: TGTGCCAGCAGCTTGTTGGCTGGCTACAATGAGCAGTTCTTC.

The chain carries TRBV7-2 and TRBJ2-5; 14 bases are shared with TRBD2. V was pared by 6 bases and J by 11 bases, with 8 bases of the junction left unmatched. This CDR3 spans 14 amino acids. Germline V lookup: CDR1 SGHTA, CDR2 FQGNSA. CDR3 DNA sequence: TGTGCCAGCAGGGGACTAGCGGGGGCAGGAGAGCAGTACTTC. It is translated as CASRGLAGAGEQYF.

V gene TRBV4-2 combines with J gene TRBJ2-5, with D unclear. V was clipped by 0 bases and J by 3 bases, with 11 bases between them. Looked up from germline, CDR1 is LGHNA and CDR2 is YNFKEQ. The CDR3 is made up of 15 amino acids. CDR3 nucleotides: TGTGCCAGCAGCCAAGACTGGCAAGGAGAAGAGACCCAGTACTTC. Translated, it gives CASSQDWQGEETQYF.

This clone has a single count. This sequence joins TRBV9 and TRBJ1-1, with 9 bases lining up with TRBD1. Germline V lookup: CDR1 SGDLS, CDR2 YYNGEE. V lost 4 bases, J lost 8 bases, and 6 bases stayed unmatched. The CDR3 is made up of 13 amino acids. CDR3 in amino acids: CASSPQGAGEAFF. DNA of the CDR3: TGTGCCAGCAGCCCACAGGGGGCTGGAGAAGCTTTCTTT.

This rearrangement joins TRBV2 to TRBJ2-5; a weak D match, TRBD2 (5 bases). Germline V gives CDR1 SNHLY, CDR2 FYNNEI. The CDR3 has 13 amino acids. The V end lost 9 bases, the J end lost 1 base, and 12 bases lay between the germline ends. As DNA, the CDR3 is TGTGCCAGTACATACGGGGTCCAAGAGACCCAGTACTTC. Amino acid sequence: CASTYGVQETQYF.

This chain connects TRBV5-4 to TRBJ1-1; D is ambiguous. The ends were cut back, 4 bases at V and 6 bases at J, with 13 bases in the middle. CDR3 length: 13 residues. Per germline, CDR1 SGHNT and CDR2 YYREEE (reference sequence). The CDR3 loop is CASSRGGLPEAFF. The CDR3 bases are TGTGCCAGCAGCCGGGGAGGGCTACCTGAAGCTTTCTTT.

This clone was seen more than once but under ten times. The chain employs TRBV4-2 and TRBJ2-3; 10 bases are shared with TRBD2. Germline CDR1 is LGHNA and CDR2 is YNFKEQ. This CDR3 is 18 amino acids long. After removal of 0 bases from V and 7 bases from J, the junction contained 13 bases not matched to a gene. The CDR3, as DNA: TGTGCCAGCAGCCAAGATCCCCAGCGGGGGGGCGGACTAAATACGCAGTATTTT. Residues: CASSQDPQRGGGLNTQYF.

The chain couples TRBV6-5 to TRBJ2-7; 9 nucleotides match TRBD1. Germline V gene lookup returns CDR1 MNHEY and CDR2 SVGAGI. This CDR3 comprises 15 residues. V was clipped by 5 bases and J by 4 bases; unmatched bases: 9. In nucleotides, the CDR3 is TGTGCCAGCAGTCCCGGGACAGGGTTATCGTACGAGCAGTACTTC. Translated: CASSPGTGLSYEQYF.